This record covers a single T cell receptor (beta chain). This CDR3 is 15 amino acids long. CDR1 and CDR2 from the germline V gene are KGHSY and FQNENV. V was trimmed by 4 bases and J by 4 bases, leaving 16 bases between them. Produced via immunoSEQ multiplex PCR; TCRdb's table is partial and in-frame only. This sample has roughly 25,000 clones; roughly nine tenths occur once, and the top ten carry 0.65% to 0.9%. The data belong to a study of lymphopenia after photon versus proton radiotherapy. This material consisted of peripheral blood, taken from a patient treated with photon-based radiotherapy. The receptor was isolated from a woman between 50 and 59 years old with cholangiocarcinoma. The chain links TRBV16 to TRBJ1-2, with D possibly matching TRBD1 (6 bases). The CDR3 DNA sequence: TGTGCCAGCAGCCCCGAGGCAGGGGCTAGCTATGGCTACACCTTC. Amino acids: CASSPEAGASYGYTF.